Listed here is a single T cell receptor (beta chain). Its target is unknown. These data come from a study of T cell responses to AZD1222 COVID-19 vaccine. Study context: Pooled samples include second doses given at about 4 or 12 weeks.

Only in-frame clones appear in the TCRdb table, and some are missing; sequencing was by immunoSEQ multiplex PCR. The sample includes some 89,000 clones, roughly 89% of them seen just once. With 2 bases removed from V and 4 bases from J, the gap between germline ends came to 14 bases. CDR1 SGHVS and CDR2 FQNEAQ come from the germline V gene. The CDR3 runs 16 residues. Study-wide results and caveats: The study found Spike-specific TCR breadth and depth rose after two AZD1222 doses.

This receptor was identified in an adult in good health. V gene TRBV7-8 combines with J gene TRBJ2-2; D not resolved. The sample here was peripheral blood, taken on day 0 of AZD1222 vaccination. Written as DNA, the CDR3 is TGTGCCAGCAGCTTATACAATGGGATAGGCACCGGGGAGCTGTTTTTT. The encoded protein is CASSLYNGIGTGELFF. Together with reference TRBV7-8 and TRBJ2-2, the CDR3 gives the full variable domain: GAGVSQSPRYKVAKRGQDVALRCDPISGHVSLFWYQQALGQGPEFLTYFQNEAQLDKSGLPSDRFFAERPEGSVSTLKIQRTQQEDSAVYLCASSLYNGIGTGELFFGEGSRLTVL.